The clone carrying this TCR beta chain was picked up many times. Its target is unknown. A quantitative 5'-RACE method, one with molecular barcodes, was used to make TCR beta libraries. Using its own MiXCR run on the 5' RACE reads, TCRdb lists one record per CDR3 protein. The sample has about 240,000 distinct CDR3 sequences; around 9.1% are singletons. This sample stems from a study of CD8 T cells in ankylosing spondylitis. Study results and limitations: Reported data indicate significant enrichment of disease-linked clones within matched ankylosing spondylitis synovial fluid. A CD8+ phenotype characterized the disease-linked clones, which were relatively rare in peripheral blood.

The sample comprised blood, either unsorted or a sorted T cell fraction (not recorded which). The source is a male donor with ankylosing spondylitis or in good health (not recorded which).

The CDR3 spells CATSDPGQGLTGELFF. CDR3 DNA sequence: TGTGCCACCAGTGATCCGGGACAGGGCCTAACCGGGGAGCTGTTTTTT. J is TRBJ2-2 and V is TRBV24-1; 9 bases line up with TRBD1. Germline-derived CDR1 and CDR2 are KGHDR and SFDVKD. This CDR3 has 16 amino acids. Unmatched junction bases numbered 6, after V lost 3 bases and J lost 5 bases.